Each of the 3 T cell receptor beta chains below was sequenced from the same sample in a study of spatial heterogeneity in lung cancer. General study points: Tumoral mutation counts were tracked by counts of expanded intratumoral alpha and beta TCRs.

The time point here: sample taken at primary tumor resection. A single record per CDR3 protein comes from TCRdb applying MiXCR to the 5' RACE reads. This repertoire shows about 1,200 distinct CDR3 sequences, roughly 18% found once; its top ten account for under 25%. No cognate antigen is known for these TCRs. This material consisted of lung tumor tissue, taken at surgery. The receptors here all came from a male donor with early-stage non-small cell lung cancer.

This clonotype is deemed large. CDR3 in amino acids: CATSGGPHYNEQFF. CDR3 nucleotides: TGTGCCACCAGTGGGGGACCTCATTACAATGAGCAGTTCTTC. The chain employs TRBV24-1 and TRBJ2-1; the D gene could be TRBD1 or TRBD2 (5 bases each). The V and J ends lost 5 bases and 4 bases respectively, with 11 bases between them. The CDR3 has 14 residues. The germline gives CDR1 KGHDR, CDR2 SFDVKD.

By its share, this clonotype is large. This sequence joins TRBV10-3 and TRBJ1-1, with D possibly being TRBD1 (5 bases). CDR1 ENHRY and CDR2 SYGVKD come from the germline V gene. Trimming removed 2 bases at V and 0 bases at J, with 10 bases between. The CDR3 length is 15 residues. CDR3 protein: CAISEGARMNTEAFF. The CDR3 nucleotides read TGTGCCATCAGTGAGGGGGCTCGCATGAACACTGAAGCTTTCTTT.

This clonotype appeared a few times. V and J are TRBV6-1 and TRBJ2-3, with D unclear. Germline-derived CDR1 and CDR2 are MNHNS and SASEGT. V dropped 5 bases and J dropped 6 bases, with 15 bases sitting between them. The CDR3 covers 14 residues. In DNA, the CDR3 is TGTGCCAGCAGTCGCGCCTTAGAGGCCGATACGCAGTATTTT. Translation gives CASSRALEADTQYF.